The 26 T cell receptor beta chains given below trace back to one sample, sequenced in a study of control samples from healthy donors and cancer patients. TCRdb keeps only in-frame clones here, not all; method: immunoSEQ multiplex PCR. The table records 130,000 to 150,000 clones, 92% of them present only once. Sequenced input: blood. These TCRs come from a man younger than 40 in good health.

This chain connects TRBV11-1 to TRBJ2-5; TRBD2 might be the D (5 bases). The V end was cut by 5 bases, the J end by 5 bases, with 21 bases between. The CDR3 contains 16 residues. Germline V gives CDR1 SGHAT, CDR2 FQDESV (reference sequence). DNA for the CDR3: TGTGCCAGCAGCATAACTACTTCGTCGGGAAGGGAGACCCAGTACTTC. Translation gives CASSITTSSGRETQYF.

The chain recombines TRBV5-4 with TRBJ2-3; 11 bases line up with TRBD2. The CDR3 is made up of 16 amino acids. CDR1 SGHNT and CDR2 YYREEE come from the germline V gene (reference sequence). Trimming cost V 4 bases and J 2 bases; bases outside gene matches: 6. The CDR3 region is CASSNRLAGPTDTQYF. CDR3 coding DNA: TGTGCCAGCAGCAATAGACTAGCGGGGCCCACAGATACGCAGTATTTT.

The V gene is TRBV3-1 (or the pseudogene TRBV3-2), the J gene TRBJ2-5, with D hard to call. The V end lost 4 bases, the J end lost 1 base, and 10 bases lay between the germline ends. There are 14 residues in the CDR3. Germline lookup yields CDR1 LGHDT and CDR2 YNNKEL (reference sequence). CDR3 in amino acids: CASSLSLSQETQYF. Written as DNA, the CDR3 is TGTGCCAGCAGCCTTAGCTTATCCCAAGAGACCCAGTACTTC.

The chain recombines TRBV30 with TRBJ2-7; D possibly corresponds to TRBD1 (6 bases). CDR1 and CDR2 (germline): GTSNPN, SVGIG (reference sequence). Between the trimmed V and J ends, which lost 2 bases and 0 bases, there was a span of 17 bases. CDR3 length: 16 amino acids. CDR3 loop: CAWSLPWGPSSYEQYF. The DNA of the CDR3 is TGTGCCTGGAGTCTCCCCTGGGGGCCAAGCTCCTACGAGCAGTACTTC.

The V gene is TRBV30, the J gene TRBJ1-1, with D possibly being TRBD1 (5 bases). V lost 5 bases and J 4 bases, leaving 14 bases between the germline ends. This CDR3 contains 13 residues. Germline CDR1 GTSNPN, CDR2 SVGIG (reference sequence). CDR3 sequence reads: CAWQIQRGTEAFF. The CDR3 region has the DNA TGTGCCTGGCAAATACAGAGGGGCACTGAAGCTTTCTTT.

CDR3 bases: TGTGCCAGCAGGGCAGACACTGAAGCTTTCTTT. Translated, it gives CASRADTEAFF. This chain connects TRBV11-3 to TRBJ1-1; the D is unclear. CDR3 length equals 11 residues. Germline loops: CDR1 SGHNT, CDR2 YENEEA. Deletions cut 6 bases from V and 3 bases from J, with 5 bases between.

In regard to this clone: The junction departs from germline at one end; a sequencing error may be responsible. V gene TRBV28 combines with J gene TRBJ2-2, with 7 nucleotides matching TRBD2. The V gene's germline CDR1 is MDHEN and CDR2 SYDVKM. This CDR3 is 14 amino acids long. The chain's CDR3 is CASSSGGRDRGAVF. The CDR3 region has the DNA TGTGCCAGCTCTAGCGGAGGGAGGGACCGGGGAGCTGTTTTT.

The chain couples TRBV14 to TRBJ1-1, with a possible D match to TRBD1 (5 bases). Germline CDR1 and CDR2: SGHDN and FVKESK. CDR3 length: 17 amino acids. V lost 4 bases to trimming and J lost 3 bases, with 21 bases between them. CDR3 sequence reads: CASSLLPSAGSDTEAFF. In DNA form, the CDR3 reads TGTGCCAGCAGCCTCCTCCCAAGCGCAGGGTCGGACACTGAAGCTTTCTTT.

The V call is TRBV7-8, the J call TRBJ2-1; possible D gene TRBD1, 6 bases. Germline lookup yields CDR1 SGHVS and CDR2 FQNEAQ. The V gene lost 5 bases and the J gene lost 10 bases, with 15 bases spanning the gap. The CDR3 has 13 amino acids. This chain's CDR3 is CASSVSTGYEQFF. The CDR3 DNA reads TGTGCCAGCAGCGTCTCAACAGGGTACGAGCAGTTCTTC.

The rearrangement joins TRBV19 to TRBJ1-1; no definite D call. Germline CDR1 is LNHDA and CDR2 is SQIVND (reference sequence). The germline V and J ends were trimmed by 8 bases and 4 bases, with 17 bases remaining between them. The CDR3 loop spans 14 amino acids. The CDR3 spells CASSRQVGSTEAFF. In DNA, the CDR3 is TGTGCCAGTTCGCGCCAGGTTGGGAGCACTGAAGCTTTCTTT.

The rearrangement links TRBV19 to TRBJ1-2; unclear D gene. Germline loops: CDR1 LNHDA, CDR2 SQIVND (reference sequence). V shed 5 bases and J shed 4 bases, with 14 bases lying between them. The CDR3 extends over 14 amino acids. The CDR3, as DNA: TGTGCCAGTAGTCCTGCTGGGAGCGGCTATGGCTACACCTTC. It yields the protein CASSPAGSGYGYTF.

This sequence joins TRBV9 and TRBJ1-5; 8 bases map to TRBD1. Germline CDR1 is SGDLS and CDR2 is YYNGEE. The junction had 1 base not matched to a gene; V was cut back by 0 bases and J by 2 bases. The CDR3 sequence is 15 residues long. The CDR3 DNA reads TGTGCCAGCAGCGTAGGACAGGGGCGCAATCAGCCCCAGCATTTT. It yields the protein CASSVGQGRNQPQHF.

The V gene is TRBV2, the J gene TRBJ2-2; 8 bases are a match to TRBD2. With V trimmed by 3 bases and J by 0 bases, 3 bases remained unmatched. This CDR3 is built from 16 residues. In germline, CDR1 is SNHLY, CDR2 FYNNEI. The CDR3 region is CASSDTGGANTGELFF. The CDR3 nucleotides are TGTGCCAGCAGTGACACGGGGGGGGCGAACACCGGGGAGCTGTTTTTT.

The CDR3, as DNA: TGTGCCACCAGTGATTTAAGGTCGGCTAGCGGGAGGAATGACAATGAGCAGTTCTTC. It encodes CATSDLRSASGRNDNEQFF. The gene calls are TRBV24-1 and TRBJ2-1; TRBD2 aligns across 11 bases. Germline trimming cut 1 base from V and 5 bases from J; bases unmatched to any gene: 12. The CDR3 runs 19 residues. Germline V gene sequence: CDR1 KGHDR, CDR2 SFDVKD.

The CDR3, as DNA: TGTGCCAGCAGCTTAGCGGGACAGGGGGAAAAACTGTTTTTT. This gives the protein CASSLAGQGEKLFF. The rearrangement uses TRBV7-8 and TRBJ1-4; 10 bases fit TRBD1. The CDR3 totals 14 residues. Germline V gene sequence: CDR1 SGHVS, CDR2 FQNEAQ. Germline trimming cut 0 bases from V and 8 bases from J; bases unmatched to any gene: 0.

This chain joins TRBV19 and TRBJ2-5; D unresolved. CDR1 is LNHDA and CDR2 is SQIVND in the germline V gene (reference sequence). Between the trimmed V and J ends, which lost 5 bases and 5 bases, there was a span of 9 bases. The CDR3 runs 12 residues. CDR3 protein: CASSALRETQYF. In nucleotides, the CDR3 is TGTGCCAGTAGTGCCCTCCGGGAGACCCAGTACTTC.

This chain uses TRBV2 with TRBJ1-2; maybe TRBD1 (6 bases). The ends were cut back, 6 bases at V and 7 bases at J, with 12 bases in the middle. Germline CDR1 and CDR2: SNHLY and FYNNEI. There are 12 residues in the CDR3. The CDR3 nucleotides read TGTGCCAGCAGGCCAGGGGCTGGTGGCTACACCTTC. Protein product: CASRPGAGGYTF.

The chain recombines TRBV28 with TRBJ2-1; TRBD2 agrees at 11 bases. Germline CDR1 reads MDHEN; CDR2 reads SYDVKM. CDR3 length: 17 amino acids. V lost 6 bases to trimming and J lost 4 bases; unmatched junction nucleotides: 11. CDR3 sequence: CASSSSGLAGIYNEQFF. The CDR3 DNA reads as TGTGCCAGCAGCTCATCCGGACTAGCGGGCATATACAATGAGCAGTTCTTC.

V is TRBV29-1 and J is TRBJ2-7, with 8 bases aligning to TRBD2. V was pared by 4 bases and J by 0 bases, with 14 bases of the junction left unmatched. This CDR3 has 17 residues. Germline assignment: CDR1 SQVTM and CDR2 ANQGSEA. The CDR3 loop reads CSVAGGDRGGSSYEQYF. DNA of the CDR3: TGCAGCGTTGCGGGGGGGGATCGTGGCGGTAGCTCCTACGAGCAGTACTTC.

V gene TRBV2 combines with J gene TRBJ2-3, with 13 bases fitting TRBD2. CDR1 and CDR2 (germline): SNHLY, FYNNEI. The V gene end was trimmed by 3 bases and the J gene end by 6 bases; junction bases not matched to a gene: 3. The CDR3 loop spans 15 amino acids. CDR3 sequence (DNA): TGTGCCAGCAGTGATGGGACTAGCGGGACGGATACGCAGTATTTT. Residues: CASSDGTSGTDTQYF. Full variable domain (rest looked up from reference TRBV2 and TRBJ2-3): EPEVTQTPSHQVTQMGQEVILRCVPISNHLYFYWYRQILGQKVEFLVSFYNNEISEKSEIFDDQFSVERPDGSNFTLKIRSTKLEDSAMYFCASSDGTSGTDTQYFGPGTRLTVL.

This chain uses TRBV6-5 with TRBJ2-1; tentative D call: TRBD2 (5 bases). V lost 0 bases and J 8 bases, leaving 11 bases between the germline ends. Per germline, CDR1 MNHEY and CDR2 SVGAGI. This CDR3 has 14 amino acids. CDR3 sequence: CASSYSIQRDEQFF. CDR3 DNA: TGTGCCAGCAGTTACTCGATTCAGAGGGATGAGCAGTTCTTC.

V is TRBV12-3 or TRBV12-4 and J is TRBJ1-1; 8 bases align to TRBD1. V was clipped by 4 bases and J by 12 bases; unmatched bases: 7. This CDR3 contains 12 residues. The CDR3 is CASSSTGGRTFF. The CDR3 bases are TGTGCCAGCAGTTCCACAGGGGGGAGGACTTTCTTT.

J is TRBJ2-3 and V is TRBV25-1; D may match TRBD1 or TRBD2 (5 bases each). This CDR3 has 16 amino acids. Trimming shortened V by 3 bases and J by 3 bases, and 16 bases separated the two germline ends. The germline V gene encodes CDR1 MGHDK and CDR2 SYGVNS. CDR3 region: CASSDRDPRSTDTQYF. The CDR3, as DNA: TGTGCCAGCAGTGACCGGGACCCCAGGTCGACAGATACGCAGTATTTT.

The chain links TRBV3-1 (or the pseudogene TRBV3-2) to TRBJ1-6, with 7 bases matching TRBD1. The ends lost 4 bases at V and 6 bases at J; junction bases unmatched: 3. Per the germline V gene, CDR1 is LGHDT and CDR2 is YNNKEL (reference sequence). The CDR3 is 14 residues long. The CDR3 DNA reads TGTGCCAGCAGCCTCCGGGACAGTAATTCACCCCTCCACTTT. Translation: CASSLRDSNSPLHF.

This chain joins TRBV14 and TRBJ2-2, with 7 nucleotides matching TRBD2. The trim removed 0 bases at V and 4 bases at J, leaving 17 bases unmatched. The germline V gene encodes CDR1 SGHDN and CDR2 FVKESK. This CDR3 region has 20 residues. The CDR3 DNA reads as TGTGCCAGCAGCCAAGAGTGGACCCTGGCGGGAGTCTGGGGCACCGGGGAGCTGTTTTTT. Residues: CASSQEWTLAGVWGTGELFF.

This chain links TRBV5-1 with TRBJ2-7; 12 bases map to TRBD1. Germline V gives CDR1 SGHRS, CDR2 YFSETQ. The CDR3 loop spans 14 amino acids. V dropped 7 bases and J dropped 6; count of bases not matched to a gene: 8. CDR3 DNA: TGCGCCAGCGGATTGAGGGACAGGGGGCGCGAGCAGTACTTC. The encoded protein is CASGLRDRGREQYF.